These 23 T cell receptor beta chains share one sample of origin, sequenced in a study of glioma-infiltrating T cells after dendritic cell vaccination (dated by TCRdb to the mid-2010s). Libraries were prepared through the immunoSEQ multiplex PCR assay. The immuneACCESS repertoire file appears here via TCRdb, limited to in-frame rearrangements. These files lack a portion of the clones; in checked studies, under half of the deficit traces to unresolved V genes, and the cause of the others is not known. The sample table shows approximately 85,000 clones, and 85% are seen once. The ten largest clones represent around 9.3% of the sample. The time point label here, explained by the study, means: after dendritic cell vaccination, including at tumor progression/relapse. The specimen was blood, collected after dendritic cell vaccination. These receptors came from a human donor with glioblastoma.

The gene calls are TRBV19 and TRBJ1-2; D may be TRBD1 (6 bases). The V gene's germline CDR1 is LNHDA and CDR2 SQIVND (reference sequence). Between the trimmed V and J ends, which lost 5 bases and 0 bases, there was a span of 10 bases. The CDR3 has 14 residues. CDR3 bases: TGTGCCAGTAGTGGGGGACACCCTAACTATGGCTACACCTTC. This sequence encodes CASSGGHPNYGYTF.

The genes are TRBV2 and TRBJ2-1; 9 bases align to TRBD2. Germline lookup yields CDR1 SNHLY and CDR2 FYNNEI. After removal of 5 bases from V and 0 bases from J, the junction contained 5 bases not matched to a gene. The CDR3 has 16 residues. For the CDR3, the DNA is TGTGCCAGCAGTCCATTTAGCGGGGGCTCCTACAATGAGCAGTTCTTC. The encoded protein is CASSPFSGGSYNEQFF.

The chain has TRBV10-3 and TRBJ1-1; D gene unclear. From germline, CDR1 is ENHRY and CDR2 SYGVKD. The V end lost 6 bases, the J end lost 7 bases, and 9 bases lay between the germline ends. This CDR3 is 11 amino acids long. Here the CDR3 reads CAIRRDREAFF. The DNA for the CDR3 is TGTGCCATCAGGAGGGATCGTGAAGCTTTCTTT.

This clone has more than one count but fewer than ten. V is TRBV7-3 and J is TRBJ2-1; TRBD2 is a possible D gene (8 bases). Per the germline V gene, CDR1 is SGHTA and CDR2 is FQGTGA. The CDR3 runs 16 residues. Trimming shortened V by 5 bases and J by 8 bases, and 22 bases separated the two germline ends. The CDR3 sequence is CASSPDGAGGQDEQFF. CDR3 in DNA: TGTGCCAGCAGCCCCGACGGGGCGGGAGGACAGGATGAGCAGTTCTTC.

This clone was observed a single time. The V and J genes are TRBV6-5 and TRBJ2-7; TRBD1 might be the D (5 bases). CDR3 length equals 12 residues. The V gene lost 10 bases and the J gene lost 0 bases, with 10 bases spanning the gap. The germline V gene has CDR1 MNHEY and CDR2 SVGAGI. CDR3 loop: CATTGYSYEQYF. CDR3 sequence (DNA): TGTGCCACCACAGGTTACTCCTACGAGCAGTACTTC.

This sequence joins TRBV5-1 and TRBJ2-3, with D possibly being TRBD2 (7 bases). The CDR3 runs 14 residues. In germline, CDR1 is SGHRS, CDR2 YFSETQ. Trimming cost V 5 bases and J 2 bases, with 12 bases left between them. The CDR3 loop reads CASRRGGTTDTQYF. The CDR3 DNA reads TGCGCCAGCAGGAGGGGGGGCACCACAGATACGCAGTATTTT.

J is TRBJ2-5 and V is TRBV25-1; TRBD1 matches 7 bases. In germline, CDR1 is MGHDK, CDR2 SYGVNS. The CDR3 totals 15 residues. V was clipped by 4 bases and J by 2 bases; unmatched bases: 7. In nucleotides, the CDR3 is TGTGCCAGCAGTGCTACTGGACAGGTTCAAGAGACCCAGTACTTC. It encodes CASSATGQVQETQYF. Variable domain in full (rest from reference TRBV25-1 and TRBJ2-5): EADIYQTPRYLVIGTGKKITLECSQTMGHDKMYWYQQDPGMELHLIHYSYGVNSTEKGDLSSESTVSRIRTEHFPLTLESARPSHTSQYLCASSATGQVQETQYFGPGTRLLVL.

The chain recombines TRBV28 with TRBJ1-5, with TRBD1 identical over 7 bases. In germline, CDR1 is MDHEN, CDR2 SYDVKM. Germline trimming cut 2 bases from V and 2 bases from J; bases unmatched to any gene: 9. The CDR3 runs to 17 residues. The CDR3: CASSLPPTGVGNQPQHF. The CDR3, as DNA: TGTGCCAGCAGTTTACCTCCCACAGGGGTCGGCAATCAGCCCCAGCATTTT.

This chain uses TRBV27 with TRBJ1-2; tentative D call: TRBD1 (5 bases). This CDR3 contains 12 residues. Looked up from germline, CDR1 is MNHEY and CDR2 is SMNVEV (reference sequence). V lost 3 bases and J 8 bases, leaving 10 bases between the germline ends. The CDR3: CASSLGGFGYTF. DNA of the CDR3: TGTGCCAGCAGTTTGGGGGGGTTCGGCTACACCTTC.

The chain employs TRBV9 and TRBJ2-6; D is ambiguous. V gave up 7 bases and J gave up 3 bases, with 17 bases separating them. The CDR3 contains 16 residues. Germline CDR1 reads SGDLS; CDR2 reads YYNGEE. CDR3 DNA: TGTGCCAGCGAGGCGGCCCCTATAGGTGGGGCCAACGTCCTGACTTTC. Translation gives CASEAAPIGGANVLTF.

This sequence joins TRBV28 and TRBJ2-1, with a tentative D call TRBD1 (5 bases). This CDR3 contains 13 residues. V shed 7 bases and J shed 4 bases, with 11 bases lying between them. The V gene's germline CDR1 is MDHEN and CDR2 SYDVKM. This CDR3 is CASKGSMYNEQFF. The CDR3 DNA is TGTGCCAGCAAGGGGTCGATGTACAATGAGCAGTTCTTC. Combining the CDR3 with reference TRBV28 and TRBJ2-1 gives the whole variable domain DVKVTQSSRYLVKRTGEKVFLECVQDMDHENMFWYRQDPGLGLRLIYFSYDVKMKEKGDIPEGYSVSREKKERFSLILESASTNQTSMYLCASKGSMYNEQFFGPGTRLTVL.

This chain links TRBV7-2 with TRBJ1-2; the D is unclear. The CDR3 has 14 amino acids. The V gene lost 4 bases and the J gene lost 4 bases, with 13 bases spanning the gap. CDR1 and CDR2 from the germline V gene are SGHTA and FQGNSA. The CDR3 here is CASSSEVGGYGYTF. The CDR3 DNA sequence: TGTGCCAGCAGCTCCGAGGTAGGCGGCTATGGCTACACCTTC.

This clone was observed a few times. The chain has TRBV7-9 and TRBJ2-7, with 14 bases that match TRBD2. Per the germline V gene, CDR1 is SEHNR and CDR2 is FQNEAQ (reference sequence). The CDR3 length is 14 residues. J gave up 7 bases and V 7 bases, and 6 bases lay outside the gene matches. In nucleotides, the CDR3 is TGTGCCAGCACCGGGACTAGCGGGAGTTGGGAGCAGTACTTC. Its translation: CASTGTSGSWEQYF.

The rearrangement links TRBV28 to TRBJ2-1, with D tentatively TRBD2 (7 bases). Germline V gene data show CDR1 as MDHEN and CDR2 as SYDVKM. The CDR3 runs 17 residues. The germline V and J ends were trimmed by 7 bases and 2 bases, with 21 bases remaining between them. The CDR3 nucleotides are TGTGCCAGCATCCCCCAGGGGCCAGGACTAGCCTACAATGAGCAGTTCTTC. Its protein product is CASIPQGPGLAYNEQFF.

This rearrangement joins TRBV11-2 to TRBJ2-7; 10 positions match TRBD2. V lost 2 bases to trimming and J lost 0 bases; unmatched junction nucleotides: 1. This CDR3 region has 15 residues. The germline V gene has CDR1 SGHAT and CDR2 FQNNGV. CDR3 sequence reads: CASSLTSGASYEQYF. In DNA form, the CDR3 reads TGTGCCAGCAGCTTAACTAGCGGGGCCTCCTACGAGCAGTACTTC.

The rearrangement uses TRBV9 and TRBJ1-1, with a possible D match to TRBD1 (5 bases). The germline V gene encodes CDR1 SGDLS and CDR2 YYNGEE. Between the trimmed V and J ends, which lost 2 bases and 5 bases, there was a span of 10 bases. There are 13 residues in the CDR3. The CDR3 bases are TGTGCCAGCAGCGTTGGAGGGGAGACTGAAGCTTTCTTT. Translating it yields CASSVGGETEAFF.

This clone has only one observation. This chain connects TRBV18 to TRBJ1-5; TRBD1 might be the D (5 bases). Trimming removed 3 bases from V and 4 bases from J, with 7 bases in between. The germline CDR1 and CDR2 sequences are KGHSH and LQKENI. This CDR3 comprises 13 residues. The CDR3: CASSPPGNQPQHF. CDR3 sequence (DNA): TGTGCCAGCTCACCCCCAGGGAATCAGCCCCAGCATTTT.

The rearrangement uses TRBV2 and TRBJ2-4; TRBD1 aligns across 9 bases. V lost 6 bases, J lost 7 bases, and 7 bases stayed unmatched. The V gene's germline CDR1 is SNHLY and CDR2 FYNNEI. The CDR3 contains 14 residues. The CDR3 DNA reads TGTGCCAGCAGGATTGACAGGGGGGGGAACATTCAGTACTTC. This translates into CASRIDRGGNIQYF.

The chain is built from TRBV6-1 and TRBJ1-5; D is possibly TRBD1 (5 bases). Trimming cost V 6 bases and J 4 bases, with 10 bases left between them. The CDR3 spans 13 residues. CDR1 is MNHNS, CDR2 SASEGT, per germline. The CDR3 coding sequence is TGTGCCAGCAGCGCGCAGGGTAATCAGCCCCAGCATTTT. Protein sequence: CASSAQGNQPQHF.

This clone appeared a few times. The V gene is TRBV19, the J gene TRBJ1-3; D is undetermined. The CDR3 loop spans 14 amino acids. Germline V gene sequence: CDR1 LNHDA, CDR2 SQIVND (reference sequence). V shed 7 bases and J shed 1 base, with 11 bases lying between them. The CDR3: CASKREYSGNTIYF. DNA for the CDR3: TGTGCCAGTAAAAGGGAGTATTCTGGAAACACCATATATTTT. The full variable domain, its missing parts supplied by reference TRBV19 and TRBJ1-3, is DGGITQSPKYLFRKEGQNVTLSCEQNLNHDAMYWYRQDPGQGLRLIYYSQIVNDFQKGDIAEGYSVSREKKESFPLTVTSAQKNPTAFYLCASKREYSGNTIYFGEGSWLTVV.

The rearrangement uses TRBV5-6 and TRBJ1-2; D gene unclear. The CDR3 is 14 residues long. Trimming shortened V by 0 bases and J by 0 bases, and 6 bases separated the two germline ends. Germline lookup yields CDR1 SGHDT and CDR2 YYEEEE. CDR3 sequence (DNA): TGTGCCAGCAGCTTGGACAGCACTAACTATGGCTACACCTTC. Amino acids: CASSLDSTNYGYTF.

CDR3 sequence reads: CASSQGSGTGATYSYNEQFF. The CDR3 DNA follows: TGTGCCAGCAGCCAAGGGTCCGGGACAGGGGCCACGTACTCCTACAATGAGCAGTTCTTC. The chain links TRBV4-2 to TRBJ2-1, with TRBD1 matching over 10 bases. The germline V gene has CDR1 LGHNA and CDR2 YNFKEQ. The J segment lost 0 bases and the V segment lost 1 base, leaving 12 bases of the junction unmatched. The CDR3 sequence is 20 residues long.

This chain uses TRBV14 with TRBJ2-2, with 7 bases lining up with TRBD1. Germline V gene lookup returns CDR1 SGHDN and CDR2 FVKESK. CDR3 length: 14 residues. With 2 bases clipped from V and 6 bases from J, the junction kept 3 bases outside the gene matches. DNA for the CDR3: TGTGCCAGCAGCCAACCACAGGGGCCCGGGGAGCTGTTTTTT. Translated: CASSQPQGPGELFF. Full variable domain (remainder filled in from reference TRBV14 and TRBJ2-2): EAGVTQFPSHSVIEKGQTVTLRCDPISGHDNLYWYRRVMGKEIKFLLHFVKESKQDESGMPNNRFLAERTGGTYSTLKVQPAELEDSGVYFCASSQPQGPGELFFGEGSRLTVL.